In this sample, the clone carrying this TCR beta chain turned up a few times. This specimen comes from a study of blood T cell repertoires in COVID-19. Study at large: Sites across the United States, Italy and Spain contributed samples from acute and convalescent COVID-19. The cDNA or gDNA used as material had been derived from T cells, B-cell-depleted T cells, or PBMCs.

Original methodology: From reference gene primer amplification, estimates of nucleated cell counts were derived. TCRdb keeps only in-frame clones here, not all; method: immunoSEQ multiplex PCR. That table supplies the V and J calls and clone size; D and trimming were determined from the DNA. The data show some 95,000 clones, 80% to 90% seen once. The germline gives CDR1 SGHTA, CDR2 FQGNSA. Trimming took off 6 bases at V and 1 base at J, with 15 bases between the two ends. This CDR3 is built from 15 residues. Sequences were obtained from peripheral blood. This sequence originates from a man at least 80 years old with active or convalescent COVID-19. The genes are TRBV7-2 and TRBJ1-1; a weak D match, TRBD1 (5 bases). The CDR3 sequence is CASRLEGLRNTEAFF. DNA for the CDR3: TGTGCCAGCAGACTAGAGGGACTTCGGAACACTGAAGCTTTCTTT.